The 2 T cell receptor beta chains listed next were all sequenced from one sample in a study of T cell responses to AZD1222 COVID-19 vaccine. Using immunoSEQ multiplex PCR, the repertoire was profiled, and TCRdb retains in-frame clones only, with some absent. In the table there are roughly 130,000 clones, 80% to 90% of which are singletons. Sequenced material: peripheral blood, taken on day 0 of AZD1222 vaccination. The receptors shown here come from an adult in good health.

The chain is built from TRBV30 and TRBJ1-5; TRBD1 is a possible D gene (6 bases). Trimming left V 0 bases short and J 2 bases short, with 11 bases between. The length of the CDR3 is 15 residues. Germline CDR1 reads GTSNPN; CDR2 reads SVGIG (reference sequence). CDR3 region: CAWSVRAGGNQPQHF. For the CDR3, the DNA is TGTGCCTGGAGTGTTCGAGCAGGGGGCAATCAGCCCCAGCATTTT.

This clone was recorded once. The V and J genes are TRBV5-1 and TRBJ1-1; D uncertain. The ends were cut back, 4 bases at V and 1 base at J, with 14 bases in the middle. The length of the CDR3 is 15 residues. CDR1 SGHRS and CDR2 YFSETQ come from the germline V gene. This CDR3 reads CASSNQVGSNTEAFF. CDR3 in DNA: TGCGCCAGCAGCAATCAAGTGGGGTCGAACACTGAAGCTTTCTTT. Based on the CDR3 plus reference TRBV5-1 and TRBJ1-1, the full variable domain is KAGVTQTPRYLIKTRGQQVTLSCSPISGHRSVSWYQQTPGQGLQFLFEYFSETQRNKGNFPGRFSGRQFSNSRSEMNVSTLELGDSALYLCASSNQVGSNTEAFFGQGTRLTVV.